This T cell receptor (beta chain) was retrieved from a study of blood T cell repertoires in COVID-19. Sequencing used immunoSEQ multiplex PCR; TCRdb keeps in-frame clones, though not all of them. The sample yields fewer than 250,000 clones, about 83% seen once. The CDR3 is made up of 14 amino acids. V gave up 3 bases and J gave up 1 base, with 6 bases separating them. Germline CDR1 reads SNHLY; CDR2 reads FYNNEI. The chain joins TRBV2 to TRBJ2-2; a possible D gene is TRBD2 (5 bases). The sequence was obtained from a human donor in a cohort sampled during active COVID-19. The sequenced sample was peripheral blood. The CDR3 bases are TGTGCCAGCAGTGAGCGGGTGAACACCGGGGAGCTGTTTTTT. It is translated as CASSERVNTGELFF.